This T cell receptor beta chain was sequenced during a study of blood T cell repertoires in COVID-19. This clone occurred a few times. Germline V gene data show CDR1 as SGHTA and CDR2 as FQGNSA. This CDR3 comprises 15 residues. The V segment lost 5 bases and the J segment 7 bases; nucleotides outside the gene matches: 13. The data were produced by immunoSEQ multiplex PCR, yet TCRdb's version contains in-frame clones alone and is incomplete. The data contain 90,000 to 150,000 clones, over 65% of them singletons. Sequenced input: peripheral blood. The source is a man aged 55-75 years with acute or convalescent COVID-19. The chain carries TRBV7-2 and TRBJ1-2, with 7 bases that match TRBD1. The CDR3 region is CASSPMDRLLPGYTF. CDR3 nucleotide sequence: TGTGCCAGCAGCCCAATGGACAGGCTCCTTCCTGGCTACACCTTC. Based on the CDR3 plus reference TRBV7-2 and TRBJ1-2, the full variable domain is GAGVSQSPSNKVTEKGKDVELRCDPISGHTALYWYRQSLGQGLEFLIYFQGNSAPDKSGLPSDRFSAERTGGSVSTLTIQRTQQEDSAVYLCASSPMDRLLPGYTFGSGTRLTVV.